This passage covers 14 T cell receptor beta chains from one sample sequenced in a study of cytomegalovirus exposure and HLA in healthy donors. The PCR had 60 Vbeta and 13 Jbeta primers. Method: immunoSEQ multiplex PCR; TCRdb's copy keeps in-frame clones and lacks some. Of around 130,000 clones in the sample, approximately 72% were seen once. Material for sequencing was PBMCs. Receptors were obtained from a woman aged 60-75 years in good health and CMV-seronegative.

This clone was observed many times. The chain carries TRBV4-2 and TRBJ2-1, with 8 bases lining up with TRBD1. The length of the CDR3 is 16 residues. CDR1 is LGHNA, CDR2 YNFKEQ, per germline. J was trimmed by 8 bases and V by 1 base; bases with no gene match: 10. CDR3 coding DNA: TGTGCCAGCAGCCAAGGTAGGGGGACAGGAGGCGATGAGCAGTTCTTC. Residues: CASSQGRGTGGDEQFF.

This clone showed up just a few times. The rearrangement links TRBV9 to TRBJ2-1, with D possibly being TRBD2 (5 bases). V was trimmed by 0 bases and J by 5 bases, leaving 9 bases between them. CDR1 and CDR2 (germline): SGDLS, YYNGEE. The CDR3 loop spans 14 amino acids. The CDR3 coding sequence is TGTGCCAGCAGCGTAGGGAGGCTTGACAATGAGCAGTTCTTC. This codes for CASSVGRLDNEQFF.

The chain has TRBV7-9 and TRBJ2-5; D gene unclear. The DNA end lines up better with TRBJ2-7; the J call may be wrong. The CDR3 covers 15 residues. CDR1 is SEHNR, CDR2 FQNEAQ, per germline (reference sequence). The CDR3 DNA reads TGTGCCAGCACCCTGCCCTTACTAAGCTCCTACGAGCAGTACTTC. This translates into CASTLPLLSSYEQYF.

In this sample, this clone turned up once. The chain joins TRBV7-8 to TRBJ1-6; a possible D gene is TRBD1 (5 bases). Germline-derived CDR1 and CDR2 are SGHVS and FQNEAQ. The CDR3 sequence is 14 residues long. The V end was cut by 3 bases, the J end by 7 bases, with 10 bases between. DNA for the CDR3: TGTGCCAGCAGCTTTGCAGGGATAAATTCACCCCTCCACTTT. Translated: CASSFAGINSPLHF.

This sequence joins TRBV18 and TRBJ1-1; possibly TRBD1 for D (5 bases). V lost 3 bases and J lost 4, with 9 bases in between. This CDR3 is 13 amino acids long. Germline assignment: CDR1 KGHSH and CDR2 LQKENI. DNA of the CDR3: TGTGCCAGCTCACCCGAGACAGCCACTGAAGCTTTCTTT. Its protein is CASSPETATEAFF.

The count of this clone is one. The chain is built from TRBV2 and TRBJ2-3; D not certain. Trimming shortened V by 7 bases and J by 1 base, and 12 bases separated the two germline ends. CDR3 length equals 14 residues. Germline V lookup: CDR1 SNHLY, CDR2 FYNNEI. CDR3 protein: CASTVSRGTDTQYF. CDR3 nucleotides: TGTGCCAGCACGGTATCACGGGGCACAGATACGCAGTATTTT.

The chain has TRBV4-1 and TRBJ2-5, with D possibly matching TRBD1 (6 bases). With 0 bases removed from V and 1 base from J, the gap between germline ends came to 15 bases. Looked up from germline, CDR1 is MGHRA and CDR2 is YSYEKL. This CDR3 contains 17 residues. CDR3: CASSQDLVGAFQETQYF. CDR3 nucleotides: TGCGCCAGCAGCCAAGATCTTGTGGGGGCGTTCCAAGAGACCCAGTACTTC.

This rearrangement joins TRBV28 to TRBJ2-3; D is possibly TRBD2 (6 bases). There are 12 residues in the CDR3. Germline lookup yields CDR1 MDHEN and CDR2 SYDVKM. V was pared by 6 bases and J by 6 bases, with 10 bases between. The DNA of the CDR3 is TGTGCCAGCAGGAGCGGAGGGGATACGCAGTATTTT. Translated: CASRSGGDTQYF.

The chain carries TRBV6-1 and TRBJ1-4, with D possibly matching TRBD1 (6 bases). The germline V gene has CDR1 MNHNS and CDR2 SASEGT. The CDR3 is made up of 15 amino acids. V lost 10 bases and J lost 4, with 19 bases in between. The CDR3 reads CATGADGVSNEKLFF. In nucleotides, the CDR3 is TGTGCCACAGGGGCAGACGGAGTGAGTAATGAAAAACTGTTTTTT.

There are a few counts of this clone. The rearrangement joins TRBV6-4 to TRBJ2-3; 8 bases match TRBD2. This CDR3 spans 13 amino acids. Germline assignment: CDR1 MRHNA and CDR2 SNTAGT. Trimming removed 3 bases from V and 8 bases from J; junction bases left unmatched: 4. The CDR3 here is CASSENSGVTQYF. CDR3 coding DNA: TGTGCCAGCAGTGAGAATAGCGGGGTTACGCAGTATTTT.

In its sample, this clone was seen a few times. The V call is TRBV7-8, the J call TRBJ2-3; 8 bases line up with TRBD2. V dropped 1 base and J dropped 2; count of bases not matched to a gene: 5. The CDR3 contains 16 residues. Germline V gene lookup returns CDR1 SGHVS and CDR2 FQNEAQ. DNA of the CDR3: TGTGCCAGCAGCTTAGTTTCGGGGGGGTCCACAGATACGCAGTATTTT. This sequence encodes CASSLVSGGSTDTQYF.

The chain couples TRBV11-2 to TRBJ2-3; 7 bases are shared with TRBD1. The CDR3 contains 15 residues. Germline-derived CDR1 and CDR2 are SGHAT and FQNNGV. V lost 5 bases to trimming and J lost 2 bases; unmatched junction nucleotides: 7. The CDR3 sequence: CASSRQGANTDTQYF. The CDR3 bases are TGTGCCAGCAGCAGACAGGGTGCAAACACAGATACGCAGTATTTT.

V is TRBV27 and J is TRBJ2-7; 8 bases fit TRBD2. In germline, CDR1 is MNHEY, CDR2 SMNVEV (reference sequence). The CDR3 consists of 15 residues. J lost 5 bases, V lost 0 bases, and 6 bases had no gene match. The CDR3 bases are TGTGCCAGCAGTTTATCCACGGGAGGGCCCCACGAGCAGTACTTC. Amino acids: CASSLSTGGPHEQYF.

A few counts support this clone. This CDR3 reads CASSEPGSLHYEQYF. The DNA of the CDR3 is TGCGCCAGCAGTGAGCCCGGGTCCCTGCACTACGAGCAGTACTTC. The chain joins TRBV10-2 to TRBJ2-7; D gene ambiguous. The CDR3 is made up of 15 amino acids. In germline, CDR1 is WSHSY, CDR2 SAAADI. Trimming pared 2 bases from V and 3 bases from J, leaving 14 bases between.